This T cell receptor beta chain was captured by sequencing in a study of memory CD4+ T cells and cytomegalovirus serostatus. The wider study: Donors were healthy Belgian adults, under 10 CMV seropositive and about two dozen seronegative. Whole-study findings and limits: The CMV-associated TCR signature appears largely within the CD4+ memory repertoire.

In the authors' methods: After removing out-of-frame reads, under 2.5 million distinct TCRbeta sequences remained. Sequencing was performed with immunoSEQ multiplex PCR; in TCRdb, only in-frame clones are kept and a portion is missing. The DNA gave D and trimming, while V, J and clone size come from that table. The profile covers around 53,000 clones, with under 80% appearing a single time and more than 0.75% taken by the ten largest. Single viable CD3+CD4+CD8-CD45RO+ cells were sorted as the memory CD4+ T cells. As to this clone: Its specificity is not known.

CDR1 and CDR2 (germline): SGHNT, YYREEE (reference sequence). Deletions cut 0 bases from V and 8 bases from J, with 5 bases between. The CDR3 covers 12 residues. Specimen: memory CD4+ T cells from blood. The V gene is TRBV5-4, the J gene TRBJ2-2, with D hard to call. This TCR was recovered from an adult in good health and CMV-seronegative. The CDR3 DNA reads TGTGCCAGCAGCTTGGCCGGGGGGGAGCTGTTTTTT. Translation gives CASSLAGGELFF.